The entry below gives a single T cell receptor (beta chain) sequence along with its context. Antigen unknown. Germline loops: CDR1 SGHAT, CDR2 FQNNGV. Between the trimmed V and J ends, which lost 1 base and 5 bases, there was a span of 11 bases. The CDR3 has 14 amino acids. This record belongs to a study of cytomegalovirus exposure and HLA in healthy donors. Study findings and constraints: When analyzed later, the rates of TCR association showed variation by HLA locus, with DRB1 the most and HLA-C the fewest.

The primer mix had 60 Vbeta and 13 Jbeta primers. Produced via immunoSEQ multiplex PCR; TCRdb's table is partial and in-frame only. The table has 95,000 to 150,000 clones, about 62% seen once. Sequencing was performed on PBMCs. The chain carries TRBV11-2 and TRBJ2-5; tentative D call: TRBD1 (5 bases). The clonotype originates from a woman between 40 and 55 years old in good health and CMV-seropositive. CDR3 amino acids: CASSLVDRLETQYF. The CDR3 DNA follows: TGTGCCAGCAGCTTAGTAGACAGACTTGAGACCCAGTACTTC.